These 32 T cell receptor beta chains were all obtained from the same sample, sequenced in a study of cytomegalovirus exposure and HLA in healthy donors. Only in-frame clones appear in the TCRdb table, and some are missing; sequencing was by immunoSEQ multiplex PCR. The table lists roughly 190,000 clones, around nine tenths of them singletons. The specimen was PBMCs. The receptors were gathered from a man aged 25 to 40 in good health and CMV-seropositive.

The rearrangement uses TRBV2 and TRBJ1-1; no firm D call. The germline CDR1 and CDR2 sequences are SNHLY and FYNNEI. The germline V and J ends were trimmed by 8 bases and 0 bases, with 16 bases remaining between them. CDR3 length: 15 amino acids. The CDR3 DNA follows: TGTGCCAGCCCCACCGTTGTGGGTTTGAACACTGAAGCTTTCTTT. Protein: CASPTVVGLNTEAFF. Based on the CDR3 plus reference TRBV2 and TRBJ1-1, the full variable domain is EPEVTQTPSHQVTQMGQEVILRCVPISNHLYFYWYRQILGQKVEFLVSFYNNEISEKSEIFDDQFSVERPDGSNFTLKIRSTKLEDSAMYFCASPTVVGLNTEAFFGQGTRLTVV.

As concerns this clone: The identical CDR3 is also encoded by other nucleotide sequences in the sample. CDR3 nucleotides: TGTGCCAGCAGCTTAGGCAGGGGTAACTATGGCTACACCTTC. Residues: CASSLGRGNYGYTF. The V gene is TRBV11-3, the J gene TRBJ1-2; D is possibly TRBD1 (6 bases). Between the trimmed V and J ends, which lost 1 base and 1 base, there was a span of 7 bases. CDR3 length equals 14 residues. Germline V gene sequence: CDR1 SGHNT, CDR2 YENEEA.

The V and J genes are TRBV2 and TRBJ1-1, with TRBD1 identical over 8 bases. Germline CDR1 reads SNHLY; CDR2 reads FYNNEI. Trimming took 2 bases from V and 1 from J; bases not matched to a gene: 6. This CDR3 is 16 amino acids long. CDR3 loop: CASSEQGAVRNTEAFF. The CDR3 nucleotides read TGTGCCAGCAGTGAACAGGGGGCCGTTAGGAACACTGAAGCTTTCTTT.

The chain links TRBV18 to TRBJ2-7, with D possibly TRBD2 on 6 matching bases. The germline gives CDR1 KGHSH, CDR2 LQKENI. The CDR3 runs 11 residues. V shed 2 bases and J shed 12 bases, with 11 bases lying between them. The CDR3 region has the DNA TGTGCCAGCTCACCAGGGGGGACGAGGTACTTC. Its protein is CASSPGGTRYF. Using reference TRBV18 and TRBJ2-7 for the parts outside the CDR3, the full variable domain is NAGVMQNPRHLVRRRGQEARLRCSPMKGHSHVYWYRQLPEEGLKFMVYLQKENIIDESGMPKERFSAEFPKEGPSILRIQQVVRGDSAAYFCASSPGGTRYFGPGTRLTVT.

The chain's CDR3 is CASSQDRGGETQYF. For the CDR3, the DNA is TGCGCCAGCAGCCAAGATCGGGGAGGGGAGACCCAGTACTTC. This sequence joins TRBV4-3 and TRBJ2-5; TRBD2 aligns across 7 bases. J was trimmed by 5 bases and V by 0 bases; bases with no gene match: 3. CDR3 length: 14 amino acids. Germline assignment: CDR1 LGHNA and CDR2 YSLEER.

V and J are TRBV4-3 and TRBJ2-4; D unresolved. Per germline, CDR1 LGHNA and CDR2 YSLEER. Trimming cost V 0 bases and J 7 bases, with 13 bases left between them. CDR3 size: 15 residues. CDR3 in amino acids: CASSQDGAPRNIQYF. The CDR3, as DNA: TGCGCCAGCAGCCAAGACGGCGCTCCCCGGAACATTCAGTACTTC.

The chain couples TRBV5-1 to TRBJ1-1, with 10 bases matching TRBD1. The CDR3 spans 15 residues. Germline CDR1 and CDR2: SGHRS and YFSETQ. The V segment lost 3 bases and the J segment 3 bases; nucleotides outside the gene matches: 5. CDR3 sequence: CASSSPGQGYTEAFF. DNA for the CDR3: TGCGCCAGCAGCTCACCGGGACAGGGGTACACTGAAGCTTTCTTT.

The gene calls are TRBV27 and TRBJ2-1; tentatively, D is TRBD1 (6 bases). Germline lookup yields CDR1 MNHEY and CDR2 SMNVEV (reference sequence). The CDR3 sequence is 15 residues long. Trimming removed 3 bases from V and 9 bases from J, with 18 bases in between. The CDR3 reads CASSFMAGETGEQFF. The DNA for the CDR3 is TGTGCCAGCAGTTTTATGGCAGGGGAGACCGGTGAGCAGTTCTTC.

This clone appeared once. The V call is TRBV9, the J call TRBJ2-2, with D possibly called TRBD1 or TRBD2 (5 bases each). CDR3 size: 18 residues. Germline V gene lookup returns CDR1 SGDLS and CDR2 YYNGEE. The V and J ends lost 0 bases and 2 bases respectively, with 17 bases between them. For the CDR3, the DNA is TGTGCCAGCAGCGTAGCTATGGGACCAGCAGGCAACACCGGGGAGCTGTTTTTT. Its protein is CASSVAMGPAGNTGELFF.

The gene calls are TRBV4-1 and TRBJ1-5, with D perhaps TRBD1 (6 bases). CDR3 length equals 14 residues. V lost 4 bases to trimming and J lost 6 bases, with 13 bases between them. CDR1 and CDR2 from the germline V gene are MGHRA and YSYEKL. The CDR3 DNA reads as TGCGCCAGCAGCCGGGGGGGGGCTGGTCAGCCCCAGCATTTT. Protein: CASSRGGAGQPQHF.

The chain combines TRBV5-1 with TRBJ1-1, with D unresolved. With 0 bases removed from V and 2 bases from J, the gap between germline ends came to 8 bases. The CDR3 totals 14 residues. In germline, CDR1 is SGHRS, CDR2 YFSETQ. CDR3 residues: CASSLVIGNTEAFF. DNA for the CDR3: TGCGCCAGCAGCTTGGTGATCGGTAACACTGAAGCTTTCTTT.

V and J are TRBV9 and TRBJ2-3, with unresolved D. The CDR3 has 12 residues. Trimming stripped 4 bases from V and 1 base from J, with 4 bases between. The germline V gene has CDR1 SGDLS and CDR2 YYNGEE. CDR3 DNA sequence: TGTGCCAGCAGCTCCCGCACAGATACGCAGTATTTT. Protein sequence: CASSSRTDTQYF.

The chain uses TRBV2 and TRBJ2-7, with D maybe TRBD2 (5 bases). This CDR3 has 18 amino acids. V lost 5 bases and J lost 2, with 25 bases in between. Germline CDR1 SNHLY, CDR2 FYNNEI. CDR3 coding DNA: TGTGCCAGCAGTATGACCGGGGAAGTGGGATTAGCAGCCTACGAGCAGTACTTC. Translated: CASSMTGEVGLAAYEQYF.

The chain couples TRBV2 to TRBJ2-3, with 7 bases matching TRBD1. The CDR3 length is 16 residues. Trimming took 0 bases from V and 4 from J; bases not matched to a gene: 7. Germline lookup yields CDR1 SNHLY and CDR2 FYNNEI. CDR3 loop: CASSEALPGGADTQYF. CDR3 nucleotides: TGTGCCAGCAGTGAAGCGCTTCCAGGGGGAGCAGATACGCAGTATTTT.

This clone has only one observation. The J gene is TRBJ2-5, the V gene TRBV2; 10 bases fit TRBD2. Trimming took 7 bases from V and 7 from J; bases not matched to a gene: 9. Germline values: CDR1 SNHLY, CDR2 FYNNEI. This CDR3 has 14 amino acids. DNA of the CDR3: TGTGCCAGCACTGGGACTAGCGCCACAAGGACCCAGTACTTC. It is translated as CASTGTSATRTQYF.

V gene TRBV4-3 combines with J gene TRBJ1-2; D not certain. V lost 0 bases, J lost 7 bases, and 12 bases lay in between. This CDR3 spans 14 amino acids. CDR1 is LGHNA, CDR2 YSLEER, per germline. CDR3 residues: CASSQDGYSGGYTF. The CDR3 DNA is TGCGCCAGCAGCCAAGATGGGTATTCGGGTGGCTACACCTTC.

The V and J genes are TRBV7-3 and TRBJ2-3; tentatively, D is TRBD1 (5 bases). CDR3 length: 16 residues. The V end was cut by 2 bases, the J end by 3 bases, with 15 bases between. CDR1 and CDR2 from the germline V gene are SGHTA and FQGTGA. CDR3 nucleotides: TGTGCCAGCAGCTTAGCAGGGTTCGCGAGGACAGATACGCAGTATTTT. It yields the protein CASSLAGFARTDTQYF.

V usage is TRBV5-1 and J usage is TRBJ2-3, with TRBD1 matching over 8 bases. After removal of 0 bases from V and 6 bases from J, the junction contained 9 bases not matched to a gene. The CDR3 extends over 16 amino acids. Germline-derived CDR1 and CDR2 are SGHRS and YFSETQ. The CDR3 sequence is CASSLDNRQGRDTQYF. Written as DNA, the CDR3 is TGCGCCAGCAGCTTGGACAATCGACAGGGGAGGGATACGCAGTATTTT.

This clone has a handful of counts. V and J are TRBV6-1 and TRBJ1-1; D is uncertain. CDR1 MNHNS and CDR2 SASEGT come from the germline V gene. V dropped 7 bases and J dropped 2 bases, with 11 bases sitting between them. This CDR3 is built from 13 residues. CDR3 nucleotide sequence: TGTGCCAGCATCGAGGCATCCAACACTGAAGCTTTCTTT. As protein: CASIEASNTEAFF.

The V call is TRBV7-6, the J call TRBJ2-7; D could derive from TRBD1 or TRBD2 (5 bases each). From germline, CDR1 is SGHVS and CDR2 FNYEAQ. This CDR3 is built from 15 residues. V was trimmed by 1 base and J by 2 bases, leaving 12 bases between them. CDR3 in DNA: TGTGCCAGCAGCTTAGGCCCAGGGAGCCCCTACGAGCAGTACTTC. This translates into CASSLGPGSPYEQYF. Supplemented by reference TRBV7-6 and TRBJ2-7, the full variable domain reads GAGVSQSPRYKVTKRGQDVALRCDPISGHVSLYWYRQALGQGPEFLTYFNYEAQQDKSGLPNDRFSAERPEGSISTLTIQRTEQRDSAMYRCASSLGPGSPYEQYFGPGTRLTVT.

To note about this clone: Compared with germline, one end of the junction differs, possibly owing to a read error. V gene TRBV29-1 combines with J gene TRBJ2-3, with TRBD2 identical over 7 bases. The CDR3 loop spans 15 amino acids. Germline V gene data show CDR1 as SQVTM and CDR2 as ANQGSEA. The CDR3, as DNA: TGCAGCGTTGAAGATTTTGGCGGGAGCATAGATACGCAGTATTTT. Translation: CSVEDFGGSIDTQYF.

This chain joins TRBV5-5 and TRBJ2-2; no firm D call. The CDR3 totals 13 residues. Trimming pared 0 bases from V and 6 bases from J, leaving 6 bases between. Germline V gene lookup returns CDR1 SGHKS and CDR2 YYEKEE (reference sequence). CDR3 sequence reads: CASSLARAGELFF. CDR3 coding DNA: TGTGCCAGCAGCTTGGCCCGGGCCGGGGAGCTGTTTTTT.

This chain links TRBV28 with TRBJ2-2; D is uncertain. With 1 base removed from V and 1 base from J, the gap between germline ends came to 4 bases. Germline CDR1 reads MDHEN; CDR2 reads SYDVKM. The CDR3 has 14 amino acids. CDR3 nucleotides: TGTGCCAGCAGTTTATCTGGGAACACCGGGGAGCTGTTTTTT. This translates into CASSLSGNTGELFF.

The V and J genes are TRBV6-5 and TRBJ1-2; D is uncertain. V lost 7 bases and J 5 bases, leaving 17 bases between the germline ends. The CDR3 spans 14 residues. Germline V CDR1 and CDR2: MNHEY, SVGAGI. CDR3 DNA: TGTGCCAGCACCGACGGAGGATTAAGTTATGGCTACACCTTC. It is translated as CASTDGGLSYGYTF.

The V and J genes are TRBV7-2 and TRBJ1-2; no clear D gene. CDR1 and CDR2 (germline): SGHTA, FQGNSA. The CDR3 loop spans 14 amino acids. Trimming stripped 8 bases from V and 1 base from J, with 14 bases between. CDR3 region: CASRPDLNNYGYTF. CDR3 DNA: TGTGCCAGCCGACCGGATCTGAATAACTATGGCTACACCTTC.

The V call is TRBV19, the J call TRBJ1-4, with 8 positions matching TRBD1. CDR1 and CDR2 (germline): LNHDA, SQIVND (reference sequence). Losses at the gene ends were 3 bases for V and 8 bases for J; bases not matched to a gene: 14. The length of the CDR3 is 17 residues. The CDR3: CASSIVGSQGAPEKLFF. In DNA, the CDR3 is TGTGCCAGTAGTATTGTGGGGAGCCAGGGGGCGCCGGAAAAACTGTTTTTT.

The V call is TRBV7-2, the J call TRBJ2-1; 7 bases map to TRBD1. The germline gives CDR1 SGHTA, CDR2 FQGNSA. J gave up 7 bases and V 5 bases, and 11 bases lay outside the gene matches. This CDR3 region has 15 residues. CDR3 region: CASSTGASFENEQFF. The DNA for the CDR3 is TGTGCCAGCAGCACAGGGGCGAGCTTCGAAAATGAGCAGTTCTTC. Full variable domain (outside the CDR3, taken from reference TRBV7-2 and TRBJ2-1): GAGVSQSPSNKVTEKGKDVELRCDPISGHTALYWYRQSLGQGLEFLIYFQGNSAPDKSGLPSDRFSAERTGGSVSTLTIQRTQQEDSAVYLCASSTGASFENEQFFGPGTRLTVL.

This chain uses TRBV29-1 with TRBJ2-1; 8 nucleotides match TRBD2. Trimming removed 4 bases from V and 9 bases from J; junction bases left unmatched: 5. Germline V gene sequence: CDR1 SQVTM, CDR2 ANQGSEA. The CDR3 runs 12 residues. The CDR3 nucleotides read TGCAGCGTTGCGCAAGCGGGAGCTGAGCAGTTCTTC. It is translated as CSVAQAGAEQFF.

This clone was detected only a few times. This chain joins TRBV19 and TRBJ1-5; D not certain. The germline V gene encodes CDR1 LNHDA and CDR2 SQIVND (reference sequence). Trimming left V 8 bases short and J 4 bases short, with 9 bases between. This CDR3 is 12 amino acids long. The CDR3 nucleotides read TGTGCCAGTGATGTCCCGAATCAGCCCCAGCATTTT. It codes for CASDVPNQPQHF.

J is TRBJ2-2 and V is TRBV7-2; 9 bases match TRBD1. This CDR3 spans 15 amino acids. The trim removed 1 base at V and 4 bases at J, leaving 1 base unmatched. Germline V CDR1 and CDR2: SGHTA, FQGNSA. CDR3 sequence: CASSLGGQGTGELFF. DNA of the CDR3: TGTGCCAGCAGCTTAGGGGGACAGGGCACCGGGGAGCTGTTTTTT.

Regarding this clone: This specimen includes other DNA sequences encoding the same CDR3. The chain combines TRBV29-1 with TRBJ1-3; D is undetermined. This CDR3 spans 11 amino acids. Germline CDR1 and CDR2: SQVTM and ANQGSEA. V was shortened by 4 bases and J by 4 bases, with 5 bases between the two germline ends. CDR3 DNA: TGCAGCGTTGGGGAGGGAAACACCATATATTTT. Amino acid sequence: CSVGEGNTIYF.

This clone was detected only a few times. The rearrangement links TRBV6-5 to TRBJ1-2, with D maybe TRBD1 (6 bases). V lost 6 bases and J 5 bases, leaving 13 bases between the germline ends. The CDR3 length is 13 residues. Germline loops: CDR1 MNHEY, CDR2 SVGAGI. The CDR3 nucleotides read TGTGCCAGCAGACCACAGGGTTATTATGGCTACACCTTC. Encoded protein: CASRPQGYYGYTF.